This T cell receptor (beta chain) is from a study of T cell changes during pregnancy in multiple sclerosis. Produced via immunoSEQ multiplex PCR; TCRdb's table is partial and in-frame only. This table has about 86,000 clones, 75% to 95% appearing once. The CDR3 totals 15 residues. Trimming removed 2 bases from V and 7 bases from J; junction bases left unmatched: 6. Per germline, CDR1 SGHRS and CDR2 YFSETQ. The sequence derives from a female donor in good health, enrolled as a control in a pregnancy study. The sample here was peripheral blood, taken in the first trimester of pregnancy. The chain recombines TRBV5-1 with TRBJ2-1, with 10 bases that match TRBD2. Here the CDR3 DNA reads TGCGCCAGCAGCTTTTCCGGACTAGCGGATAATGAGCAGTTCTTC. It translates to CASSFSGLADNEQFF.